Listed here are 14 T cell receptor beta chains from one sample, sequenced in a study of blood T cell repertoires in COVID-19. Profiling relied on immunoSEQ multiplex PCR, and the TCRdb table lists in-frame clones only, not all of them. The repertoire consists of tens of thousands of clones, with roughly 82% occurring once and the leading ten covering 20% to 25%. Specimen: peripheral blood. These TCRs come from a human donor in a cohort sampled during active COVID-19.

The table lists this clone with a count of one. This chain connects TRBV18 to TRBJ2-7; D perhaps matches TRBD1 (5 bases). Germline values: CDR1 KGHSH, CDR2 LQKENI. V lost 1 base, J lost 4 bases, and 11 bases lay in between. This CDR3 is 14 amino acids long. The CDR3 protein is CASSPQGIEYEQYF. The CDR3, as DNA: TGTGCCAGCTCACCACAGGGGATCGAGTACGAGCAGTACTTC. Full variable domain (remainder filled in from reference TRBV18 and TRBJ2-7): NAGVMQNPRHLVRRRGQEARLRCSPMKGHSHVYWYRQLPEEGLKFMVYLQKENIIDESGMPKERFSAEFPKEGPSILRIQQVVRGDSAAYFCASSPQGIEYEQYFGPGTRLTVT.

This rearrangement joins TRBV15 to TRBJ2-2; 7 nucleotides line up with TRBD2. The CDR3 length is 15 residues. V trimming: 2 bases; J trimming: 5 bases; junction bases outside the gene matches: 5. Germline lookup yields CDR1 LNHNV and CDR2 YYDKDF (reference sequence). The DNA of the CDR3 is TGTGCCACCAGCAGACGGCTGGGGGGGACCGGGGAGCTGTTTTTT. This gives the protein CATSRRLGGTGELFF.

The rearrangement joins TRBV5-1 to TRBJ1-2; the match to TRBD1 covers 10 bases. V dropped 2 bases and J dropped 6; count of bases not matched to a gene: 1. The CDR3 is made up of 13 amino acids. The germline CDR1 and CDR2 sequences are SGHRS and YFSETQ. In DNA form, the CDR3 reads TGCGCCAGCAGCTTCGGGACAGGGGATGGCTACACCTTC. Translation: CASSFGTGDGYTF.

The chain has TRBV4-1 and TRBJ2-1; possibly TRBD1 for D (6 bases). Per germline, CDR1 MGHRA and CDR2 YSYEKL. CDR3 size: 14 residues. V lost 1 base to trimming and J lost 4 bases, with 8 bases between them. The CDR3 here is CASSQGQGYNEQFF. In DNA, the CDR3 is TGCGCCAGCAGCCAAGGGCAGGGGTACAATGAGCAGTTCTTC.

The chain recombines TRBV19 with TRBJ1-4; D gene unclear. The CDR3 totals 15 residues. The germline V gene has CDR1 LNHDA and CDR2 SQIVND (reference sequence). V lost 5 bases and J lost 8, with 18 bases in between. The CDR3 is CASSFPAGGKEKLFF. The CDR3 DNA reads as TGTGCCAGTAGTTTTCCCGCAGGAGGCAAGGAAAAACTGTTTTTT.

The genes are TRBV4-1 and TRBJ2-6; D remains ambiguous. Looked up from germline, CDR1 is MGHRA and CDR2 is YSYEKL. V gave up 4 bases and J gave up 8 bases, with 12 bases separating them. This CDR3 comprises 14 residues. The CDR3 DNA reads as TGCGCCAGCAGCCCCGTCCCTTCGTCCAACGTCCTGACTTTC. Amino acids: CASSPVPSSNVLTF.

V gene TRBV3-1 (or the pseudogene TRBV3-2) combines with J gene TRBJ2-4; 8 positions match TRBD2. Germline V gene lookup returns CDR1 LGHDT and CDR2 YNNKEL (reference sequence). This CDR3 is 14 amino acids long. Trimming at V came to 4 bases and at J to 7 bases, leaving 6 bases not matched to a gene. The CDR3 loop reads CASSPGGAGNIQYF. Here the CDR3 DNA reads TGTGCCAGCAGCCCCGGGGGGGCCGGGAACATTCAGTACTTC.

V and J are TRBV5-5 and TRBJ2-5; no reliable D call. The CDR3 extends over 11 amino acids. V was clipped by 4 bases and J by 5 bases, with 6 bases between them. Germline values: CDR1 SGHKS, CDR2 YYEKEE (reference sequence). In DNA, the CDR3 is TGTGCCAGCAGCACTCGGGAGACCCAGTACTTC. Its translation: CASSTRETQYF.

This chain links TRBV6-6 with TRBJ1-5; D gene ambiguous. The V end was cut by 0 bases, the J end by 2 bases, with 11 bases between. Germline assignment: CDR1 MNHNY and CDR2 SVGAGI (reference sequence). CDR3 size: 16 residues. The CDR3 region has the DNA TGTGCCAGCAGTTACTCGCTTCCAGGTGGCAATCAGCCCCAGCATTTT. This sequence encodes CASSYSLPGGNQPQHF.

The table lists this clone with a count of one. V is TRBV6-5 and J is TRBJ2-2; TRBD1 matches at 12 bases. Looked up from germline, CDR1 is MNHEY and CDR2 is SVGAGI. V lost 6 bases to trimming and J lost 6 bases; unmatched junction nucleotides: 5. The CDR3 totals 15 residues. This CDR3 is CASRKGQGASGELFF. CDR3 DNA sequence: TGTGCCAGCAGGAAGGGACAGGGGGCGTCCGGGGAGCTGTTTTTT.

The chain has TRBV24-1 and TRBJ2-1; TRBD1 might be the D (6 bases). V gave up 5 bases and J gave up 9 bases, with 22 bases separating them. This CDR3 spans 16 amino acids. The germline V gene encodes CDR1 KGHDR and CDR2 SFDVKD. DNA of the CDR3: TGTGCCACCAGTGCCCAGGGGCGGGTGACCTCACTTGAGCAGTTCTTC. Translated, it gives CATSAQGRVTSLEQFF.

This clone turned up a few times. V gene TRBV5-4 combines with J gene TRBJ1-1; perhaps TRBD1 as D (5 bases). Per the germline V gene, CDR1 is SGHNT and CDR2 is YYREEE (reference sequence). V lost 5 bases, J lost 1 base, and 9 bases lay in between. This CDR3 is built from 13 residues. CDR3: CASRARENTEAFF. CDR3 DNA: TGTGCCAGCAGAGCCAGGGAGAACACTGAAGCTTTCTTT.

The rearrangement joins TRBV28 to TRBJ1-2, with 9 positions matching TRBD1. This CDR3 has 12 residues. Trimming at V came to 6 bases and at J to 8 bases, leaving 4 bases not matched to a gene. CDR1 is MDHEN, CDR2 SYDVKM, per germline. In nucleotides, the CDR3 is TGTGCCAGCAGCGGGACAGGGCGCGGCTACACCTTC. Encoded protein: CASSGTGRGYTF.

The genes are TRBV6-4 and TRBJ1-5; D is ambiguous. Trimming took 3 bases from V and 6 from J, leaving 9 bases between them. CDR3 size: 13 residues. Germline V gene data show CDR1 as MRHNA and CDR2 as SNTAGT. The CDR3 sequence: CASSEQEGQPQHF. Here the CDR3 DNA reads TGTGCCAGCAGTGAGCAGGAAGGTCAGCCCCAGCATTTT.